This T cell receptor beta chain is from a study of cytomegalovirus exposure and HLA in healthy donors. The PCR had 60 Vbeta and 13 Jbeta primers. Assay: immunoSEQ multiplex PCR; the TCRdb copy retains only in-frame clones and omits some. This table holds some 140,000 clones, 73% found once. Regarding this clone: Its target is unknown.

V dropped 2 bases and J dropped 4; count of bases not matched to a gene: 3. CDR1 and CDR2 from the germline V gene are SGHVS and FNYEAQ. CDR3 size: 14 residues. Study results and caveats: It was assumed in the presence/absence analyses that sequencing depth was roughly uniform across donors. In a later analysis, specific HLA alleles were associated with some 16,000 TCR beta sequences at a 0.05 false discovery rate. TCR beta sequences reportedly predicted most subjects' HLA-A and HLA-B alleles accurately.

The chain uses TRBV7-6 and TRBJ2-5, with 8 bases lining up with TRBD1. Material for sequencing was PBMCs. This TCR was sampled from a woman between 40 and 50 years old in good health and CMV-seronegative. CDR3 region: CASSLPGGSETQYF. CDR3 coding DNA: TGTGCCAGCAGCTTACCAGGGGGCTCAGAGACCCAGTACTTC.